Shown below are 22 T cell receptor beta chains from a single sample sequenced in a study of blood T cells in healthy people across ages. Sample-barcoded 5' priming and a J-beta primer mix drove a second PCR of 7 to 11 cycles. MiXCR, applied by TCRdb to the 5' RACE reads, yields one record per CDR3 protein. The sample holds about 380,000 distinct CDR3 sequences; roughly half are singletons and the top ten take around 53%. Source material: blood. These TCRs come from a man in his sixties in good health.

This clonotype showed up many times. The chain recombines TRBV7-3 with TRBJ2-1; 9 bases fit TRBD2. This CDR3 spans 15 amino acids. CDR1 is SGHTA, CDR2 FQGTGA, per germline. Trimming removed 1 base from V and 7 bases from J; junction bases left unmatched: 5. CDR3 sequence: CASSLIRAGGNEQFF. The CDR3 nucleotides are TGTGCCAGCAGCTTAATTAGGGCGGGAGGGAATGAGCAGTTCTTC.

The V and J genes are TRBV4-2 and TRBJ1-2; D is uncertain. V was trimmed by 4 bases and J by 8 bases, leaving 20 bases between them. Per the germline V gene, CDR1 is LGHNA and CDR2 is YNFKEQ. This CDR3 region has 15 residues. The CDR3 sequence is CASSPGSGLPGGYTF. DNA for the CDR3: TGTGCCAGCAGCCCCGGATCGGGTCTACCGGGGGGCTACACCTTC.

Concerning this clonotype itself: Given a much more abundant clone one base away, this may be a read error. The chain couples TRBV27 to TRBJ1-5; D perhaps matches TRBD1 (6 bases). In germline, CDR1 is MNHEY, CDR2 SMNVEV (reference sequence). The CDR3 runs to 14 residues. CDR3 in amino acids: CASREGGPRQPRHF. In DNA, the CDR3 is TGTGCCAGCAGGGAGGGGGGTCCGCGTCAGCCCCGGCATTTT.

This clonotype has just one count. CDR3 DNA: TGCAGTGCTAGAGGGACAATAGCCAAAAACATTCAGTACTTC. Translating gives CSARGTIAKNIQYF. V gene TRBV20-1 combines with J gene TRBJ2-4; TRBD1 is a possible D gene (5 bases). This CDR3 has 14 residues. Germline loops: CDR1 DFQATT, CDR2 SNEGSKA (reference sequence). Trimming removed 1 base from V and 0 bases from J, with 7 bases in between.

This chain joins TRBV11-2 and TRBJ2-1, with D possibly being TRBD1 or TRBD2 (6 bases each). The V end was cut by 1 base, the J end by 7 bases, with 14 bases between. CDR1 is SGHAT, CDR2 FQNNGV, per germline. The CDR3 length is 15 residues. DNA of the CDR3: TGTGCCAGCAGCTTAGCTCCGGGGGCGGTTAATGAGCAGTTCTTC. Its translation is CASSLAPGAVNEQFF.

In its sample, this clonotype was seen many times. This chain connects TRBV12-3 or TRBV12-4 to TRBJ2-2, with D perhaps matching TRBD1 or TRBD2 (5 bases each). There are 14 residues in the CDR3. Trimming removed 0 bases from V and 5 bases from J, with 7 bases in between. For the CDR3, the DNA is TGTGCCAGCAGTTTAGCAGGGGAGACCGGGGAGCTGTTTTTT. Amino acid sequence: CASSLAGETGELFF.

This clonotype was seen just once. The chain combines TRBV7-2 with TRBJ2-5; the D gene is possibly TRBD2 (5 bases). Germline-derived CDR1 and CDR2 are SGHTA and FQGNSA. The CDR3 loop spans 14 amino acids. Trimming removed 5 bases at V and 0 bases at J, with 10 bases between. The DNA of the CDR3 is TGTGCCAGCAGCGCCGGGGTTTACCAAGAGACCCAGTACTTC. Amino acids: CASSAGVYQETQYF.

The J gene is TRBJ2-3, the V gene TRBV9, with D unresolved. The CDR3 runs 13 residues. V was pared by 3 bases and J by 0 bases, with 5 bases between. Germline values: CDR1 SGDLS, CDR2 YYNGEE. CDR3: CASSGVSTDTQYF. CDR3 DNA sequence: TGTGCCAGCAGCGGGGTGAGCACAGATACGCAGTATTTT.

This sequence joins TRBV18 and TRBJ2-4; D may be TRBD1 (5 bases). Germline loops: CDR1 KGHSH, CDR2 LQKENI. This CDR3 has 16 amino acids. V lost 4 bases and J lost 0, with 13 bases in between. The CDR3 loop reads CASSQQASLAKNIQYF. CDR3 nucleotides: TGTGCCAGCTCACAACAGGCCTCGTTAGCCAAAAACATTCAGTACTTC. The entire variable domain, with the rest obtained from reference TRBV18 and TRBJ2-4, is as follows: NAGVMQNPRHLVRRRGQEARLRCSPMKGHSHVYWYRQLPEEGLKFMVYLQKENIIDESGMPKERFSAEFPKEGPSILRIQQVVRGDSAAYFCASSQQASLAKNIQYFGAGTRLSVL.

Turning to this clonotype: Since a much larger clone is just one base distant, this may be a read error. This chain links TRBV20-1 with TRBJ1-2, with 7 bases aligning to TRBD1. This CDR3 region has 14 residues. From germline, CDR1 is DFQATT and CDR2 SNEGSKA (reference sequence). CDR3 in amino acids: CSTSAVTGDYGYTF. Here the CDR3 DNA reads TGCAGTACTAGCGCAGTCACAGGGGATTATGGCTACACCTTC.

J is TRBJ2-1 and V is TRBV5-1; possibly TRBD1 for D (5 bases). V lost 0 bases and J 0 bases, leaving 7 bases between the germline ends. This CDR3 is built from 15 residues. CDR1 and CDR2 (germline): SGHRS, YFSETQ. The CDR3: CASSLEGNSYNEQFF. The CDR3 nucleotides are TGCGCCAGCAGCTTGGAGGGGAACTCCTACAATGAGCAGTTCTTC.

The chain is built from TRBV20-1 and TRBJ2-4; TRBD2 matches 8 bases. The germline gives CDR1 DFQATT, CDR2 SNEGSKA (reference sequence). The CDR3 totals 18 residues. CDR3 residues: CSAIRGGATPLAKNIQYF. CDR3 DNA: TGCAGCGCAATTCGGGGGGGCGCCACCCCACTAGCCAAAAACATTCAGTACTTC.

The chain joins TRBV7-2 to TRBJ2-3; D gene ambiguous. Germline CDR1 is SGHTA and CDR2 is FQGNSA. This CDR3 comprises 14 residues. V gave up 5 bases and J gave up 1 base, with 10 bases separating them. The CDR3 here is CASSPGPGTDTQYF. In DNA, the CDR3 is TGTGCCAGCAGCCCCGGACCAGGCACAGATACGCAGTATTTT. The whole variable domain, remainder taken from reference TRBV7-2 and TRBJ2-3, is GAGVSQSPSNKVTEKGKDVELRCDPISGHTALYWYRQSLGQGLEFLIYFQGNSAPDKSGLPSDRFSAERTGGSVSTLTIQRTQQEDSAVYLCASSPGPGTDTQYFGPGTRLTVL.

This chain connects TRBV6-5 to TRBJ1-2; 7 nucleotides match TRBD1. Germline CDR1 reads MNHEY; CDR2 reads SVGAGI. The CDR3 is 14 residues long. With V trimmed by 0 bases and J by 5 bases, 3 bases remained unmatched. The CDR3 nucleotides are TGTGCCAGCAGTTACTCGGGCAGGGGGTATGGCTACACCTTC. Its translation: CASSYSGRGYGYTF.

This chain links TRBV7-6 with TRBJ2-4; a possible D gene is TRBD2 (6 bases). The J call may be mistaken, given a closer DNA end match to TRBJ2-7. Germline V gene sequence: CDR1 SGHVS, CDR2 FNYEAQ. CDR3 length equals 13 residues. The CDR3 coding sequence is TGTGCCAGCAGCCTAATGGAGGGAAACGAGCAGTACTTC. This gives the protein CASSLMEGNEQYF.

The CDR3 is CASSLGPPSLGEQYF. The CDR3 nucleotides read TGTGCCAGCAGCTTAGGACCACCTAGCTTAGGGGAGCAGTACTTC. The chain links TRBV7-2 to TRBJ2-7; a weak D match, TRBD2 (5 bases). Between the trimmed V and J ends, which lost 1 base and 7 bases, there was a span of 17 bases. Per the germline V gene, CDR1 is SGHTA and CDR2 is FQGNSA. The length of the CDR3 is 15 residues.

The chain joins TRBV12-3 or TRBV12-4 to TRBJ1-5; D perhaps matches TRBD1 (5 bases). This CDR3 has 15 amino acids. V was pared by 5 bases and J by 4 bases, with 15 bases between. Here the CDR3 reads CASSVRRGGNQPQHF. DNA for the CDR3: TGTGCCAGCAGTGTGAGACGGGGGGGAAATCAGCCCCAGCATTTT.

This clonotype was seen more than once but under ten times. The rearrangement links TRBV9 to TRBJ2-7; maybe TRBD2 (6 bases). Germline CDR1 and CDR2: SGDLS and YYNGEE. The CDR3 consists of 16 residues. Trimming cost V 0 bases and J 2 bases, with 15 bases left between them. The CDR3 is CASSVEELAPPYEQYF. CDR3 DNA sequence: TGTGCCAGCAGCGTAGAGGAGCTAGCGCCCCCCTACGAGCAGTACTTC.

The chain recombines TRBV29-1 with TRBJ2-1; D gene unclear. The CDR3 is made up of 15 amino acids. CDR1 is SQVTM and CDR2 is ANQGSEA in the germline V gene. Trimming pared 3 bases from V and 8 bases from J, leaving 20 bases between. In DNA, the CDR3 is TGCAGCGTTGACCTGTCTGCCACCATCCTCTATGAGCAGTTCTTC. Protein product: CSVDLSATILYEQFF.

The rearrangement links TRBV12-3 or TRBV12-4 to TRBJ1-1; D remains unclear. V was shortened by 3 bases and J by 3 bases, with 8 bases between the two germline ends. The CDR3 length is 13 residues. In nucleotides, the CDR3 is TGTGCCAGCAGTTTGGTACGGGACACTGAAGCTTTCTTT. Translation gives CASSLVRDTEAFF.

This CDR3 is CASSLNPSTYEQYF. As DNA, the CDR3 is TGTGCCAGCAGTTTAAACCCCTCAACCTACGAGCAGTACTTC. The chain carries TRBV27 and TRBJ2-4; D remains unclear. The DNA matches TRBJ2-7 better at its end, which makes the J call doubtful. The CDR3 is 14 residues long. CDR1 and CDR2 from the germline V gene are MNHEY and SMNVEV (reference sequence).

This clonotype was detected once. The chain couples TRBV10-1 to TRBJ2-3, with no clear D. In germline, CDR1 is WNHNN, CDR2 SYGVQD (reference sequence). The CDR3 has 13 amino acids. The V gene lost 6 bases and the J gene lost 4 bases, with 11 bases spanning the gap. Written as DNA, the CDR3 is TGCGCCAGCAGCGCCGGGCTTGCAGATACGCAGTATTTT. This gives the protein CASSAGLADTQYF.